This TCR beta chain was obtained from a study of cytomegalovirus exposure and HLA in healthy donors. The assay was immunoSEQ multiplex PCR, and TCRdb's table has in-frame clones only and misses some. This table holds roughly 350,000 clones, approximately 90% found once. V lost 3 bases to trimming and J lost 5 bases, with 16 bases between them. Germline assignment: CDR1 SGHVS and CDR2 FQNEAQ. The CDR3 length is 15 residues. The rearrangement links TRBV7-8 to TRBJ2-5; tentatively, D is TRBD1 (5 bases). The sequenced material came from PBMCs. This sequence originates from a woman aged 18-29 years in good health and CMV-seronegative. The CDR3 loop reads CASSFDVVAGETQYF. The DNA for the CDR3 is TGTGCCAGCAGCTTTGATGTGGTGGCAGGGGAGACCCAGTACTTC.